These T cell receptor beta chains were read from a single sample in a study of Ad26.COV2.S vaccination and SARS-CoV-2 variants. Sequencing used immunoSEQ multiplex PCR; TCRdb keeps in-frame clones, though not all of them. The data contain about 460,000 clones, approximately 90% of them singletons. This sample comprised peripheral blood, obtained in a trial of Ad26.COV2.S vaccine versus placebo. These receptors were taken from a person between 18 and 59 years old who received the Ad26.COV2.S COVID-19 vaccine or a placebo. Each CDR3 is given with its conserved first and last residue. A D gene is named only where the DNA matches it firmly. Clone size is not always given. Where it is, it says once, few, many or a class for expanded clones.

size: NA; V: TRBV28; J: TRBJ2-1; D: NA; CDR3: CASSLYGGVNEQFF; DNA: TGTGCCAGCAGTTTATACGGCGGCGTGAACGAGCAGTTCTTC
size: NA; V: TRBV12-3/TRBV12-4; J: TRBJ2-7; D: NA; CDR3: CASSLGGYGEQYF; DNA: TGTGCCAGCAGTCTAGGAGGCTACGGCGAGCAGTACTTC
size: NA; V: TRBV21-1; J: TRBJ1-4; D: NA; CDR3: CASSNWVDQGNEKLFF; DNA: TGTGCCAGCAGCAATTGGGTCGATCAGGGGAATGAAAAACTGTTTTTT
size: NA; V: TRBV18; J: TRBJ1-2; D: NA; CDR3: CASSPQGVQNGYTF; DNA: TGTGCCAGCTCACCACAGGGGGTCCAAAATGGCTACACCTTC
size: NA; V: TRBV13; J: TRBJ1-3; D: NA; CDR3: CASSLVGAPDGNTIYF; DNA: TGTGCCAGCAGCTTAGTCGGGGCCCCAGATGGAAACACCATATATTTT
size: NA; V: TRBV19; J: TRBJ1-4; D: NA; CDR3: CASSFFGTNEKLFF; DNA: TGTGCCAGTAGTTTTTTCGGCACAAATGAAAAACTGTTTTTT
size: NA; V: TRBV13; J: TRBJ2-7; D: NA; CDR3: CASSHRGSEQYF; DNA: TGTGCCAGCAGCCACCGGGGATCCGAGCAGTACTTC
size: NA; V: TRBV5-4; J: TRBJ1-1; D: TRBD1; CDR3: CASSAGQMNTEAFF; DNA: TGTGCCAGCAGCGCGGGACAGATGAACACTGAAGCTTTCTTT
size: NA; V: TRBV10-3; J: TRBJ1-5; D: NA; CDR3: CAISENLSNQPQHF; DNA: TGTGCCATCAGTGAGAACCTATCGAATCAGCCCCAGCATTTT
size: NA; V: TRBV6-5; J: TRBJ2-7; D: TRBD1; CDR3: CASSYGNRGAYEQYF; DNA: TGTGCCAGCAGCTACGGAAACAGGGGCGCCTACGAGCAGTACTTC
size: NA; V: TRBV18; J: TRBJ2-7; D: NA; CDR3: CASSSGRQSYEQYF; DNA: TGTGCCAGCTCATCTGGTCGTCAGTCCTACGAGCAGTACTTC
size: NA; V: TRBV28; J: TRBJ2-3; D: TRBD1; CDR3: CASRHPWDREDTQYF; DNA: TGTGCCAGCAGACACCCTTGGGACAGAGAAGATACGCAGTATTTT
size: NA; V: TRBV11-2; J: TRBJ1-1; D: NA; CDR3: CASSRPWGGEAFF; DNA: TGTGCCAGCAGCCGCCCCTGGGGCGGTGAAGCTTTCTTT
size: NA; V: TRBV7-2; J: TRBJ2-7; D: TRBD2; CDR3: CASSRGLDYEQYF; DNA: TGTGCCAGCAGCCGCGGACTAGACTACGAGCAGTACTTC
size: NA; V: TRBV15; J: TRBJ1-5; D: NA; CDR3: CATSRGVGGRQPQHF; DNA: TGTGCCACCAGCAGAGGGGTAGGGGGGCGACAGCCCCAGCATTTT
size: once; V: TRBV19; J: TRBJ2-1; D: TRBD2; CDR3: CASSIALAGGPIYNEQFF; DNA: TGTGCCAGTAGTATAGCACTAGCGGGAGGCCCGATTTACAATGAGCAGTTCTTC
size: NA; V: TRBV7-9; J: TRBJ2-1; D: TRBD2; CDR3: CASSLSGGPYNEQFF; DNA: TGTGCCAGCAGCTTGAGCGGGGGCCCCTACAATGAGCAGTTCTTC
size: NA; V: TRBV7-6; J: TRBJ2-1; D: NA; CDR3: CASSPAWEQFF; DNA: TGTGCCAGCAGCCCCGCGTGGGAGCAGTTCTTC
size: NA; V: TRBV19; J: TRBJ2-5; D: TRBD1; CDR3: CASTPGQGYGTQYF; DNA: TGTGCCAGTACCCCGGGACAGGGATATGGGACCCAGTACTTC
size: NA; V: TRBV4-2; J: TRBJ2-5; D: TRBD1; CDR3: CASSQPDRLVSAQYF; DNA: TGTGCCAGCAGCCAGCCGGACAGGCTTGTGTCGGCCCAGTACTTC
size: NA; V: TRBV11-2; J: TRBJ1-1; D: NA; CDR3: CASSLMGVTEAFF; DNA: TGTGCCAGCAGCTTAATGGGGGTCACTGAAGCTTTCTTT
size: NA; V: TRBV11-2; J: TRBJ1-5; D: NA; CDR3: CASSLEAGQPQHF; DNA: TGTGCCAGCAGCTTAGAAGCGGGGCAGCCCCAGCATTTT
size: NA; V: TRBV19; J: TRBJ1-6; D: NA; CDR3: CASSIMRQRANSPLHF; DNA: TGTGCCAGTAGTATTATGCGACAACGGGCTAATTCACCCCTCCACTTT
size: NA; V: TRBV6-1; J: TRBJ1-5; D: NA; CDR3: CASSESQGGNQPQHF; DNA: TGTGCCAGCAGTGAGTCCCAGGGAGGCAATCAGCCCCAGCATTTT
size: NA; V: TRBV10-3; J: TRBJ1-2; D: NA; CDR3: CAISAVGDYGYTF; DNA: TGTGCCATCAGTGCCGTGGGTGACTATGGCTACACCTTC
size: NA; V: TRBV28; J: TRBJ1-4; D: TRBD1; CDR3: CASSKPGQGYEKLFF; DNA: TGTGCCAGCAGCAAACCGGGACAGGGTTACGAAAAACTGTTTTTT
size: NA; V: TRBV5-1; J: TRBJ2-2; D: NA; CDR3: CASSLVAGSNTGELFF; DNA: TGCGCCAGCAGCTTGGTTGCGGGTTCGAACACCGGGGAGCTGTTTTTT
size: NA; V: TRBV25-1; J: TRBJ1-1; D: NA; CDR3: CASSPRAGKEAFF; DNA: TGTGCCAGCAGCCCCCGGGCAGGAAAAGAAGCTTTCTTT
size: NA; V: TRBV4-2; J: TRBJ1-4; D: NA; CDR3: CASSPGWSGEKLFF; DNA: TGTGCCAGCAGCCCTGGGTGGAGCGGGGAAAAACTGTTTTTT
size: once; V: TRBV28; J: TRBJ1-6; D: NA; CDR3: CASSPTRVDPYF; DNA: TGTGCCAGCAGTCCCACTCGGGTAGATCCTTACTTT
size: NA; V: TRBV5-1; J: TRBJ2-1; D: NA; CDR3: CASSFTGSSYNEQFF; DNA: TGCGCCAGCAGCTTTACAGGGAGCTCCTACAATGAGCAGTTCTTC
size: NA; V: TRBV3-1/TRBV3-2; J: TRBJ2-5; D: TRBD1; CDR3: CASSPKDRAGETQYF; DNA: TGTGCCAGCAGCCCCAAGGACAGGGCGGGGGAGACCCAGTACTTC
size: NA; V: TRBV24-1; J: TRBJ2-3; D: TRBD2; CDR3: CATSDRGGSADTQYF; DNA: TGTGCCACCAGTGATCGGGGAGGGTCGGCAGATACGCAGTATTTT
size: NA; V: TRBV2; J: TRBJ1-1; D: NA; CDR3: CASRGSVENTEAFF; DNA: TGTGCCAGCAGAGGCTCGGTAGAAAACACTGAAGCTTTCTTT
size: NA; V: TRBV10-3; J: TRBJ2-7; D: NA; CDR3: CASRDDYEQYF; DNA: TGTGCCAGCCGGGACGACTACGAGCAGTACTTC
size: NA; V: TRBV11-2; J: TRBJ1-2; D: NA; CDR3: CASSLYLSYGYTF; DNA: TGTGCCAGCAGCTTGTACCTCAGCTATGGCTACACCTTC
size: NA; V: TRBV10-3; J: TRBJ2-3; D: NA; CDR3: CAISEASGWEYF; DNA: TGTGCCATCAGTGAGGCGAGCGGATGGGAGTATTTT
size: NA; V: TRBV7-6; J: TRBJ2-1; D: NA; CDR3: CASSLLLGQAGYNEQFF; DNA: TGTGCCAGCAGCTTACTACTCGGCCAGGCTGGTTACAATGAGCAGTTCTTC
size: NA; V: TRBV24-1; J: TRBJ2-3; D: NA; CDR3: CATSDSRGPDTQYF; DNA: TGTGCCACCAGTGATTCGCGGGGGCCAGATACGCAGTATTTT
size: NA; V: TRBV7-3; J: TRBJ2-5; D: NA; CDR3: CASSLGGERETQYF; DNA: TGTGCCAGCAGCTTAGGCGGGGAGCGGGAGACCCAGTACTTC
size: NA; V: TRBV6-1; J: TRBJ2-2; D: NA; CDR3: CASSEGGDRATGELFF; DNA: TGTGCCAGCAGTGAAGGGGGAGACAGAGCCACCGGGGAGCTGTTTTTT
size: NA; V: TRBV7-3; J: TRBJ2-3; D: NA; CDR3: CASSLTLGDTQYF; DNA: TGTGCCAGCAGCTTAACGTTGGGAGATACGCAGTATTTT
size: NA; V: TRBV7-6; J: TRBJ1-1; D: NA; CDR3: CASSLQGSGTEAFF; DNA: TGTGCCAGCAGCTTGCAGGGGAGCGGTACTGAAGCTTTCTTT
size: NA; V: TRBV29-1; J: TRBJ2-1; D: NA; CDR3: CSVVRVEGIEQFF; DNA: TGCAGCGTCGTCCGGGTCGAGGGAATTGAGCAGTTCTTC
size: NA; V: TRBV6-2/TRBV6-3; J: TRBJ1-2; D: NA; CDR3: CASSYRADGYTF; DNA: TGTGCCAGCAGTTACAGGGCCGATGGCTACACCTTC
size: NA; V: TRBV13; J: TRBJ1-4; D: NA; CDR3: CASRRQKNEKLFF; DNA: TGTGCCAGCAGGAGACAAAAAAATGAAAAACTGTTTTTT
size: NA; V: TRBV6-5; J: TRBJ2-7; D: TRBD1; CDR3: CASSLQGTASYEQYF; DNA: TGTGCCAGCAGCTTACAGGGGACAGCTTCCTACGAGCAGTACTTC
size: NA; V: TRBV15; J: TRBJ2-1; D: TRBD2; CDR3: CATSSSLAGSSYNEQFF; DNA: TGTGCCACCAGCAGTTCTCTAGCGGGGAGCTCCTACAATGAGCAGTTCTTC
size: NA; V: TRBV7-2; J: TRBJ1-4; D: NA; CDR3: CASSLDLTTNEKLFF; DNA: TGTGCCAGCAGCTTAGACCTTACAACTAATGAAAAACTGTTTTTT
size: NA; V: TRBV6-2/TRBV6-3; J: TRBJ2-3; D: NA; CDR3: CASSYGYSSSTDTQYF; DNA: TGTGCCAGCAGTTACGGGTACTCATCCAGCACAGATACGCAGTATTTT
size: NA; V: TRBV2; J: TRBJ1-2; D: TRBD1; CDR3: CASSEMGDRGTAYYGYTF; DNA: TGTGCCAGCAGTGAAATGGGGGACAGGGGCACCGCGTACTATGGCTACACCTTC
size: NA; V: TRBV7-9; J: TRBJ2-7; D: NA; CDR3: CASSPTSYEQYF; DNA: TGTGCCAGCAGCCCAACCTCCTACGAGCAGTACTTC
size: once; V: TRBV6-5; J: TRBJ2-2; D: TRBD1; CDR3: CASSRDRGHTGELFF; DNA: TGTGCCAGCAGCCGGGACAGGGGCCACACCGGGGAGCTGTTTTTT
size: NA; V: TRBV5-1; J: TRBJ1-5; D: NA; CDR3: CASSLALDQPQHF; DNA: TGCGCCAGCAGCTTGGCCTTGGATCAGCCCCAGCATTTT